This T cell receptor (beta chain) was captured in a study of molecular identifiers for immune sequencing clone quantification. Trimming removed 6 bases from V and 2 bases from J; junction bases left unmatched: 6. Germline CDR1 LNHDA, CDR2 SQIVND (reference sequence). This CDR3 comprises 14 residues. TCRdb reanalysed the PCR reads using MiXCR and keeps one entry per CDR3 protein. In the table there are some 590,000 distinct CDR3 sequences, about 25% of which are singletons. The TCR was taken from a human donor in good health. Some libraries in this study had Jurkat cell RNA spiked in. The gene calls are TRBV19 and TRBJ2-7, with 8 bases aligning to TRBD1. Sequences were obtained from naive CD8+ T cells from blood, with Jurkat cell RNA spiked in. The subset here: FACS-sorted CD8+CD4-CCR7+CD45RA+ naive T cells. The DNA for the CDR3 is TGTGCCAGTAGCATGACAGGGGATACCTACGAGCAGTACTTC. The encoded protein is CASSMTGDTYEQYF.